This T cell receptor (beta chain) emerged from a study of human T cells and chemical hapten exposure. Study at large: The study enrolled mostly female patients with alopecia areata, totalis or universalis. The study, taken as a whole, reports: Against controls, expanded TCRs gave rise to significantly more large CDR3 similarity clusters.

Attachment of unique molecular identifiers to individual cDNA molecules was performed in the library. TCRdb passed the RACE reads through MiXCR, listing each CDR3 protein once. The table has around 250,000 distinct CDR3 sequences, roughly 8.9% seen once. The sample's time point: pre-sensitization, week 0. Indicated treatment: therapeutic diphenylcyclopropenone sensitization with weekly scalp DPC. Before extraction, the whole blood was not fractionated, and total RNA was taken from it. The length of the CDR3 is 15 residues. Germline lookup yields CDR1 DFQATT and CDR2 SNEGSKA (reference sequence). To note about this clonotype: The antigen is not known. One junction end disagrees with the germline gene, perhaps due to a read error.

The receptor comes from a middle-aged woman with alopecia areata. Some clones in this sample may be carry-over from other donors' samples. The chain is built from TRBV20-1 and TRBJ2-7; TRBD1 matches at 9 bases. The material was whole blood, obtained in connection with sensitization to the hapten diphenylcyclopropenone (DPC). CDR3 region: CSARQRGTGSYEQYF. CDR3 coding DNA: TGCAGTGCTAGACAGCGAGGGACAGGGAGCTACGAGCAATACTTC.